This note documents a single T cell receptor (beta chain) sequence. Its antigen is not identified. The PCR was carried out with 60 Vbeta primers and 13 Jbeta primers. Clones were sequenced by immunoSEQ multiplex PCR, and TCRdb holds only the in-frame ones, with some missing. This table holds some 150,000 clones, 80% to 90% found once. Germline V gene sequence: CDR1 MNHNY, CDR2 SVGAGI (reference sequence). J was trimmed by 7 bases and V by 9 bases; bases with no gene match: 5. This CDR3 spans 13 amino acids. This entry is derived from a study of cytomegalovirus exposure and HLA in healthy donors. Study observations and caveats: Rare TCR sequences dominated, though some public TCRs recurred in many donors.

While unrecorded immune exposures were likely, the donors were nominally healthy when sampled. This TCR came from a man between 50 and 59 years old in good health and CMV-seropositive. Sequencing was carried out using PBMCs. V and J are TRBV6-6 and TRBJ1-4, with 10 positions matching TRBD1. For the CDR3, the DNA is TGTGCCAGTCGGGACAGGGGAGTTGAAAAACTGTTTTTT. Translated: CASRDRGVEKLFF.